The entry below describes one T cell receptor (beta chain). The CDR3 covers 16 residues. In germline, CDR1 is SGHDN, CDR2 FVKESK. With 2 bases clipped from V and 5 bases from J, the junction kept 2 bases outside the gene matches. The source of the sample is a study of blood T cell repertoires in COVID-19. Across the whole study: Donors in the United States, Italy and Spain gave samples during acute or convalescent COVID-19. From T cells, B-cell-depleted T cells, or PBMCs came the material, which was cDNA or gDNA.

Per the study methods: Reference gene primer amplification in the assay estimated nucleated cell counts. This table comes from immunoSEQ multiplex PCR, and its TCRdb copy is limited to in-frame clones, with some not included. The V and J calls and clone size come from that table; D and trimming were worked out from the DNA. The sample shows 150,000 to 200,000 clones, 88% of them seen only once. Sequences were obtained from peripheral blood. V usage is TRBV14 and J usage is TRBJ2-5; 16 bases are a match to TRBD2. The TCR comes from a human donor in a cohort sampled during active COVID-19. The CDR3 DNA reads as TGTGCCAGCAGCCAACCGGGACTAGCGGGAGGGGAGACCCAGTACTTC. It translates to CASSQPGLAGGETQYF.